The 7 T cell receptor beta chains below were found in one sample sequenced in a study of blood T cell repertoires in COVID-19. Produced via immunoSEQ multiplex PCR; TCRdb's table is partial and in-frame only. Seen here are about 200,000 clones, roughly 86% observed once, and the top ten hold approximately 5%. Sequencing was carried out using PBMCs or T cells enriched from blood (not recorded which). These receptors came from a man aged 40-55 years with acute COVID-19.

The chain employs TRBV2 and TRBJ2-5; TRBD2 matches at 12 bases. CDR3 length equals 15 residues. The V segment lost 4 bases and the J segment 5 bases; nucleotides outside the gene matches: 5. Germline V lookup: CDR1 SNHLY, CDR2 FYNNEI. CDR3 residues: CASSASGRASETQYF. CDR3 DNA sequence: TGTGCCAGCAGTGCTAGCGGGAGGGCCTCGGAGACCCAGTACTTC.

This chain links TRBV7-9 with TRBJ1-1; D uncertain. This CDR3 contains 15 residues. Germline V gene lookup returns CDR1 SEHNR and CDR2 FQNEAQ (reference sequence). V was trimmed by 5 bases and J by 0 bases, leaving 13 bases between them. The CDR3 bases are TGTGCCAGCAGCAACGGCCGGGTTATGAACACTGAAGCTTTCTTT. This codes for CASSNGRVMNTEAFF.

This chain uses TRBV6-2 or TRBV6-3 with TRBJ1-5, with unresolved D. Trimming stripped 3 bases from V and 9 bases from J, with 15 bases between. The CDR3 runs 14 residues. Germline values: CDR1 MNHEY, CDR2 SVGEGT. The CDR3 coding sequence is TGTGCCAGCAGTTATTCCAGGCGGGGTGTGCCCCAGCATTTT. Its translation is CASSYSRRGVPQHF.

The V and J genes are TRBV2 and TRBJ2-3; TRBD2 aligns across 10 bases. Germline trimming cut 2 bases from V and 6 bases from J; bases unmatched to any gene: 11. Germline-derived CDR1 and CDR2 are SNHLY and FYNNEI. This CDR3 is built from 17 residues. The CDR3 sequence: CASSESSPSGSRDTQYF. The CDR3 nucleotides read TGTGCCAGCAGTGAAAGTTCGCCTAGCGGGAGCAGGGATACGCAGTATTTT.

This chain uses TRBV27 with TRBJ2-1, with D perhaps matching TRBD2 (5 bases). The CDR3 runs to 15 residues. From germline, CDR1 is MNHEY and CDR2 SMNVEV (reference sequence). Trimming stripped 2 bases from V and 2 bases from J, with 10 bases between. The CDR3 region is CASSLGLGPYNEQFF. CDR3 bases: TGTGCCAGCAGTTTAGGACTCGGCCCCTACAATGAGCAGTTCTTC.

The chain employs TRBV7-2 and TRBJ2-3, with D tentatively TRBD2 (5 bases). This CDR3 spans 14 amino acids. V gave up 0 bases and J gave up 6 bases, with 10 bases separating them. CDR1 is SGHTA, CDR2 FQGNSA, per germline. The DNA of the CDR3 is TGTGCCAGCAGCTTAGCGATCCTAGCTGATACGCAGTATTTT. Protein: CASSLAILADTQYF.

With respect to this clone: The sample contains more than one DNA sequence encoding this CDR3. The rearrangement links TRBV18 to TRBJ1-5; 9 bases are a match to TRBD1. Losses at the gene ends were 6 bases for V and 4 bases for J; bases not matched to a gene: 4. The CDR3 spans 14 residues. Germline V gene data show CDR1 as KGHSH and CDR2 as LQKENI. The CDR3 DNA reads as TGTGCCAGCTCGCCCGGGACAGGGAATCAGCCCCAGCATTTT. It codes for CASSPGTGNQPQHF.